This T cell receptor (beta chain) was recorded in a study of early stage breast cancer tumors. As for the study in general: The ER+/PR+/HER2- tumors included 7 or 8 ductal and four lobular carcinomas. Whole-study results and caveats: Commonly generated sequences made up most enriched TCRB sequences shared between patients. Compared with adjacent normal breast, tumors showed about 2.3-fold denser, more clonal T cells.

The length of the CDR3 is 12 residues. The V end was cut by 3 bases, the J end by 10 bases, with 9 bases between. The germline gives CDR1 SGHTA, CDR2 FQGNSA. Each sample had two DNA replicates, about 0.5 ug blood or roughly 1.4 ug tissue. Profiled with immunoSEQ multiplex PCR; TCRdb holds only in-frame clones, not every one. The sample has 25,000 to 35,000 clones, roughly 77% seen once; the top ten hold about 4.3%. Comment on this clone: Its antigen is as yet unknown.

The material sequenced was blood. This sequence originates from a person aged 40-50 years with breast cancer. This chain links TRBV7-2 with TRBJ2-2, with D unclear. The CDR3 loop reads CASSFRLEELFF. The DNA for the CDR3 is TGTGCCAGCAGCTTTCGCTTGGAGGAGCTGTTTTTT.